Shown below are 25 T cell receptor beta chains from a single sample sequenced in a study of blood T cell repertoires in COVID-19 (dated by TCRdb to the early 2020s). Library preparation used the immunoSEQ multiplex PCR assay. TCRdb took this table from immuneACCESS and kept in-frame rearrangements with V and J called. Such tables lack part of the clones; where checked against another copy, unresolved V genes explain under half of the gap, and the rest is unexplained. The sample records around 140,000 clones, around 83% of which are singletons. 8% to 9% of the sample rests with the top ten. The material sequenced was peripheral blood. These receptors were collected from a young man with COVID-19, enrolled during active disease.

This clone has a single count. The chain combines TRBV10-1 with TRBJ1-4; no definite D call. This CDR3 is built from 11 residues. The germline V gene has CDR1 WNHNN and CDR2 SYGVQD (reference sequence). The germline V and J ends were trimmed by 3 bases and 8 bases, with 4 bases remaining between them. The CDR3 coding sequence is TGCGCCAGCAGTGATGGCGAAAAACTGTTTTTT. Its translation: CASSDGEKLFF.

The count of this clone is one. CDR3 nucleotide sequence: TGTGCCAGCAGTTTGGGCACCTATGAAAAACTGTTTTTT. Its protein product is CASSLGTYEKLFF. This chain connects TRBV12-3 or TRBV12-4 to TRBJ1-4; D remains ambiguous. This CDR3 contains 13 residues. Trimming stripped 3 bases from V and 6 bases from J, with 8 bases between.

The chain has TRBV5-1 and TRBJ1-4; 7 nucleotides line up with TRBD1. The germline V gene has CDR1 SGHRS and CDR2 YFSETQ. V lost 0 bases and J lost 5; bases outside the gene matches: 4. CDR3 length: 15 amino acids. This CDR3 is CASSLGDRANEKLFF. The CDR3 nucleotides read TGCGCCAGCAGCTTGGGGGACAGAGCAAATGAAAAACTGTTTTTT.

The chain is built from TRBV18 and TRBJ1-1, with D maybe TRBD1 (6 bases). Trimming removed 3 bases at V and 1 base at J, with 12 bases between. This CDR3 is 15 amino acids long. CDR1 is KGHSH and CDR2 is LQKENI in the germline V gene. The CDR3 region has the DNA TGTGCCAGCTCACCGCTGGACAGTGGGAACACTGAAGCTTTCTTT. As protein: CASSPLDSGNTEAFF.

J is TRBJ1-6 and V is TRBV7-2; no clear D gene. The CDR3 extends over 16 amino acids. Germline lookup yields CDR1 SGHTA and CDR2 FQGNSA. V gave up 7 bases and J gave up 6 bases, with 19 bases separating them. The CDR3 sequence is CASTSVGGEFNSPLHF. In DNA form, the CDR3 reads TGTGCCAGCACCTCTGTCGGTGGGGAGTTTAATTCACCCCTCCACTTT.

J is TRBJ2-6 and V is TRBV10-3; 9 bases line up with TRBD1. Germline CDR1 reads ENHRY; CDR2 reads SYGVKD. V gave up 8 bases and J gave up 8 bases; unmatched junction bases: 13. The CDR3 sequence is 16 residues long. The CDR3 coding sequence is TGTGCCATCGGGAAAACGGGACAGGGTGAGACCAACGTCCTGACTTTC. Its translation is CAIGKTGQGETNVLTF.

V and J are TRBV7-2 and TRBJ1-2; 7 bases fit TRBD1. This CDR3 is 13 amino acids long. Germline V gives CDR1 SGHTA, CDR2 FQGNSA. V was clipped by 11 bases and J by 7 bases; unmatched bases: 13. The CDR3, as DNA: TGTGCCGGGTACCAGACAGGGTACACTGGCTACACCTTC. Translated, it gives CAGYQTGYTGYTF.

The rearrangement links TRBV18 to TRBJ2-7; D perhaps matches TRBD1 (5 bases). Germline assignment: CDR1 KGHSH and CDR2 LQKENI. The germline V and J ends were trimmed by 5 bases and 2 bases, with 13 bases remaining between them. The CDR3 covers 14 residues. The CDR3 DNA sequence: TGTGCCAGCTCAGTCCGCGACAGACCCTACGAGCAGTACTTC. Encoded protein: CASSVRDRPYEQYF.

In this sample, this clone turned up once. The chain has TRBV19 and TRBJ1-4, with 12 bases that match TRBD1. Losses at the gene ends were 9 bases for V and 4 bases for J; bases not matched to a gene: 9. The germline CDR1 and CDR2 sequences are LNHDA and SQIVND (reference sequence). The CDR3 is 16 residues long. CDR3 sequence (DNA): TGTGCCAGCAGGGACAGGGGGCACGATAGTAATGAAAAACTGTTTTTT. This codes for CASRDRGHDSNEKLFF. Combining the CDR3 with reference TRBV19 and TRBJ1-4 gives the whole variable domain DGGITQSPKYLFRKEGQNVTLSCEQNLNHDAMYWYRQDPGQGLRLIYYSQIVNDFQKGDIAEGYSVSREKKESFPLTVTSAQKNPTAFYLCASRDRGHDSNEKLFFGSGTQLSVL.

This chain links TRBV6-5 with TRBJ1-5, with a weak D call TRBD1 (5 bases). The CDR3 runs 14 residues. V was pared by 7 bases and J by 7 bases, with 17 bases between. Germline V gene sequence: CDR1 MNHEY, CDR2 SVGAGI. The CDR3 here is CASTSAGGLQPQHF. The CDR3 bases are TGTGCCAGCACCTCGGCGGGGGGACTGCAGCCCCAGCATTTT.

The sample holds a few counts of this clone. This chain links TRBV10-3 with TRBJ2-7; 9 bases map to TRBD2. V shed 4 bases and J 1 base; nucleotides not matched to a gene: 8. There are 16 residues in the CDR3. Germline values: CDR1 ENHRY, CDR2 SYGVKD. CDR3 sequence: CAISGRGLAQSYEQYF. Here the CDR3 DNA reads TGTGCCATCAGTGGAAGGGGACTAGCACAATCCTACGAGCAGTACTTC.

The chain recombines TRBV24-1 with TRBJ2-5; TRBD2 matches at 9 bases. Germline values: CDR1 KGHDR, CDR2 SFDVKD. The V and J ends lost 1 base and 4 bases, in that order; junction bases with no gene match: 6. CDR3 length: 16 residues. CDR3 coding DNA: TGTGCCACCAGTGATTTAGCAGCGGGGGGAAGAGAGACCCAGTACTTC. Translating it yields CATSDLAAGGRETQYF.

This chain connects TRBV6-6 to TRBJ2-5; D perhaps matches TRBD2 (5 bases). The CDR3 covers 15 residues. CDR1 is MNHNY and CDR2 is SVGAGI in the germline V gene (reference sequence). The ends were cut back, 6 bases at V and 2 bases at J, with 16 bases in the middle. The CDR3 loop is CASSQPGERQETQYF. As DNA, the CDR3 is TGTGCCAGCAGCCAACCCGGCGAGCGGCAAGAGACCCAGTACTTC.

The chain couples TRBV12-5 to TRBJ1-2; D perhaps matches TRBD1 (5 bases). CDR3 length: 12 amino acids. V was trimmed by 1 base and J by 10 bases, leaving 10 bases between them. Germline V gene data show CDR1 as LGHNT and CDR2 as FRNRAP. The CDR3 bases are TGTGCTAGTGGTTTGGGGGGGAGGATCTACACCTTC. Translated: CASGLGGRIYTF.

The chain joins TRBV5-5 to TRBJ2-7; TRBD1 aligns across 8 bases. V was pared by 4 bases and J by 0 bases, with 6 bases of the junction left unmatched. The CDR3 runs 15 residues. Germline assignment: CDR1 SGHKS and CDR2 YYEKEE (reference sequence). The CDR3 reads CASSRTGPSSYEQYF. CDR3 nucleotides: TGTGCCAGCAGCCGGACAGGGCCGAGCTCCTACGAGCAGTACTTC.

CDR3 amino acids: CASSAGGGITEAFF. The CDR3, as DNA: TGTGCCAGCAGCGCGGGAGGCGGTATCACTGAAGCTTTCTTT. The chain is built from TRBV11-2 and TRBJ1-1; D call uncertain. Germline V gene lookup returns CDR1 SGHAT and CDR2 FQNNGV. V was trimmed by 5 bases and J by 4 bases, leaving 14 bases between them. The CDR3 length is 14 residues.

V and J are TRBV9 and TRBJ1-3; D is ambiguous. The germline V and J ends were trimmed by 0 bases and 4 bases, with 14 bases remaining between them. This CDR3 is built from 16 residues. Germline V lookup: CDR1 SGDLS, CDR2 YYNGEE. The CDR3 is CASSVGGRSVGNTIYF. The CDR3 region has the DNA TGTGCCAGCAGCGTAGGAGGGCGGTCGGTGGGAAACACCATATATTTT.

The chain uses TRBV2 and TRBJ2-6; 10 nucleotides agree with TRBD1. The CDR3 length is 22 residues. Germline CDR1 and CDR2: SNHLY and FYNNEI. J gave up 3 bases and V 5 bases, and 22 bases lay outside the gene matches. The CDR3 is CASSWGQTMSWTGGRGANVLTF. The CDR3 coding sequence is TGTGCCAGCAGTTGGGGCCAGACCATGTCATGGACAGGGGGTCGTGGGGCCAACGTCCTGACTTTC.

This chain joins TRBV28 and TRBJ2-2; 10 positions agree with TRBD1. In germline, CDR1 is MDHEN, CDR2 SYDVKM. J lost 6 bases, V lost 2 bases, and 6 bases had no gene match. The CDR3 runs 16 residues. In nucleotides, the CDR3 is TGTGCCAGCAGTTTACCTGGGACAGGGGTCCCCGGGGAGCTGTTTTTT. Its translation: CASSLPGTGVPGELFF.

In DNA form, the CDR3 reads TGCGCCAGCAGCCCGCCCCGGGGACATAGGGGCTTCTACGAGCAGTACTTC. It specifies CASSPPRGHRGFYEQYF. The chain recombines TRBV4-1 with TRBJ2-7; TRBD1 is a possible D gene (6 bases). Trimming removed 4 bases at V and 3 bases at J, with 22 bases between. Germline loops: CDR1 MGHRA, CDR2 YSYEKL. The CDR3 loop spans 17 amino acids.

V is TRBV14 and J is TRBJ1-6, with 7 positions matching TRBD1. The junction had 8 bases not matched to a gene; V was cut back by 5 bases and J by 7 bases. The CDR3 is 15 amino acids. Per germline, CDR1 SGHDN and CDR2 FVKESK. CDR3 amino acids: CASSEAPTGNSPLHF. Written as DNA, the CDR3 is TGTGCCAGCAGCGAAGCCCCGACAGGGAATTCACCCCTCCACTTT.

The V gene is TRBV7-9, the J gene TRBJ2-1; maybe TRBD2 (6 bases). This CDR3 region has 12 residues. Per the germline V gene, CDR1 is SEHNR and CDR2 is FQNEAQ (reference sequence). Trimming pared 5 bases from V and 12 bases from J, leaving 14 bases between. Here the CDR3 reads CASSLMEGRQFF. The CDR3, as DNA: TGTGCCAGCAGCCTGATGGAGGGCCGGCAGTTCTTC.

The rearrangement joins TRBV20-1 to TRBJ2-5; 7 bases line up with TRBD2. V gave up 3 bases and J gave up 2 bases; unmatched junction bases: 9. From germline, CDR1 is DFQATT and CDR2 SNEGSKA (reference sequence). The CDR3 runs to 15 residues. The CDR3 DNA is TGCAGTGCTAGTAGGCGGGAGCCGGGACAAGAGACCCAGTACTTC. Translated, it gives CSASRREPGQETQYF.

The V call is TRBV5-1, the J call TRBJ1-6, with 7 bases aligning to TRBD1. The CDR3 covers 14 residues. Per germline, CDR1 SGHRS and CDR2 YFSETQ. V shed 0 bases, J shed 6 bases, and the junction held 0 bases outside the gene matches. The CDR3 loop reads CASSLGDSNSPLHF. CDR3 coding DNA: TGCGCCAGCAGCTTGGGGGACAGTAATTCACCCCTCCACTTT. Together with reference TRBV5-1 and TRBJ1-6, the CDR3 gives the full variable domain: KAGVTQTPRYLIKTRGQQVTLSCSPISGHRSVSWYQQTPGQGLQFLFEYFSETQRNKGNFPGRFSGRQFSNSRSEMNVSTLELGDSALYLCASSLGDSNSPLHFGNGTRLTVT.

The chain is built from TRBV11-2 and TRBJ1-4; 7 bases agree with TRBD1. This CDR3 is built from 14 residues. With 5 bases clipped from V and 6 bases from J, the junction kept 6 bases outside the gene matches. Germline lookup yields CDR1 SGHAT and CDR2 FQNNGV. For the CDR3, the DNA is TGTGCCAGCAGCCCCGACAGGGCAGATGAAAAACTGTTTTTT. Its protein product is CASSPDRADEKLFF.